These 5 T cell receptor beta chains originate from one sample sequenced in a study of blood T cell repertoires in COVID-19. Data came from immunoSEQ multiplex PCR; TCRdb stores just in-frame clones and leaves some out. Of over 200,000 clones in the sample, 70% to 90% were seen once. Specimen: peripheral blood. All receptors derive from a woman between 18 and 29 years old who had recovered from COVID-19.

The genes are TRBV5-1 and TRBJ2-7, with 9 positions matching TRBD2. This CDR3 comprises 15 residues. CDR1 SGHRS and CDR2 YFSETQ come from the germline V gene. V lost 4 bases and J lost 7; bases outside the gene matches: 12. The CDR3 DNA is TGCGCCAGCAGCGAAGTAGCGGGAGTTTCGGGTGAGCAGTACTTC. The encoded protein is CASSEVAGVSGEQYF.

The rearrangement links TRBV5-4 to TRBJ2-3, with 10 bases that match TRBD2. J was trimmed by 3 bases and V by 3 bases; bases with no gene match: 7. Looked up from germline, CDR1 is SGHNT and CDR2 is YYREEE (reference sequence). The CDR3 runs 16 residues. The CDR3 DNA follows: TGTGCCAGCAGCTCTCGACTAGCGGGTATGACAGATACGCAGTATTTT. The encoded protein is CASSSRLAGMTDTQYF.

The rearrangement links TRBV7-6 to TRBJ2-1; tentatively, D is TRBD1 (6 bases). V was clipped by 3 bases and J by 0 bases, with 9 bases between them. This CDR3 has 15 amino acids. Germline V gene data show CDR1 as SGHVS and CDR2 as FNYEAQ. The DNA of the CDR3 is TGTGCCAGCAGCTTCCGGGACAACTCCTACAATGAGCAGTTCTTC. Protein sequence: CASSFRDNSYNEQFF.

J is TRBJ1-3 and V is TRBV14, with TRBD1 matching 7 bases. The germline V gene has CDR1 SGHDN and CDR2 FVKESK. CDR3 length: 16 amino acids. The V segment lost 0 bases and the J segment 4 bases; nucleotides outside the gene matches: 6. The CDR3 region is CASSQDRMDRGNTIYF. The CDR3 bases are TGTGCCAGCAGCCAAGACCGGATGGACAGGGGAAACACCATATATTTT.

This clone was observed a single time. J is TRBJ2-3 and V is TRBV9; 9 bases align to TRBD1. V shed 4 bases, J shed 1 base, and the junction held 10 bases outside the gene matches. The CDR3 spans 17 residues. Germline CDR1 is SGDLS and CDR2 is YYNGEE. The CDR3 nucleotides read TGTGCCAGCAGCCTGAGCCGGGACAGGGAAGGCACAGATACGCAGTATTTT. Its translation: CASSLSRDREGTDTQYF.